This T cell receptor (beta chain) emerged from a study of shared clonotypes between healthy human individuals. Whole-study results and caveats: Memory subsets generally showed smaller estimated richness than naive subsets did. Only blood underwent sampling, and tissue repertoires likely differ.

The authors ran the assay at deep level. Repertoires were generated with immunoSEQ multiplex PCR, while TCRdb's copy carries only in-frame clones and drops some. The table has hundreds of thousands of clones, more than 75% seen once. As concerns this clone: Its antigen remains unknown.

Germline CDR1 reads MNHNY; CDR2 reads SVGAGI (reference sequence). V was clipped by 2 bases and J by 9 bases, with 17 bases between them. The CDR3 is made up of 14 amino acids. The rearrangement uses TRBV6-6 and TRBJ2-7; D remains ambiguous. The source is a young man in good health. Sequencing input: memory CD8+ T cells sorted from blood. The subset here: CD45RO+ cells pooled with CCR7-negative TemRA cells. CDR3 amino acids: CASSYGSGPPWQYF. CDR3 nucleotides: TGTGCCAGCAGTTACGGCTCCGGACCACCGTGGCAGTACTTC.